Listed here are 29 T cell receptor beta chains from one sample, sequenced in a study of early T cells in non-severe SARS-CoV-2 infection. TCRdb analysed the 5' RACE reads with MiXCR anew, one entry per CDR3 protein. The repertoire includes about 44,000 distinct CDR3 sequences, around a quarter of them detected once, and just over 4.5% sits in the top ten. The sample here was whole blood, taken at baseline. These receptors originate from an adult who was a healthcare worker with PCR-confirmed SARS-CoV-2 infection or an uninfected control (not recorded which).

This sequence joins TRBV6-5 and TRBJ1-6; 7 bases are shared with TRBD1. This CDR3 is 14 amino acids long. Trimming cost V 6 bases and J 10 bases; bases outside gene matches: 9. In germline, CDR1 is MNHEY, CDR2 SVGAGI. The CDR3 coding sequence is TGTGCCAGCAGCCGGGACAGCCCCGTCTCACCCCTCCACTTT. This translates into CASSRDSPVSPLHF.

There are a few counts of this clonotype. J is TRBJ1-1 and V is TRBV18; D gene unclear. Trimming left V 3 bases short and J 4 bases short, with 12 bases between. The germline V gene has CDR1 KGHSH and CDR2 LQKENI. CDR3 length: 14 residues. The DNA of the CDR3 is TGTGCCAGCTCACCCGGACCCCTCCCCACTGAAGCTTTCTTT. This sequence encodes CASSPGPLPTEAFF.

The rearrangement links TRBV7-2 to TRBJ2-3, with 7 bases that match TRBD2. Per germline, CDR1 SGHTA and CDR2 FQGNSA. This CDR3 has 14 residues. V was pared by 10 bases and J by 4 bases, with 11 bases of the junction left unmatched. In DNA, the CDR3 is TGTGCCATACAAGGGCGGGGGTACGCAGATACGCAGTATTTT. It specifies CAIQGRGYADTQYF.

V usage is TRBV10-3 and J usage is TRBJ2-7; 7 bases agree with TRBD1. CDR1 and CDR2 from the germline V gene are ENHRY and SYGVKD. CDR3 length: 17 residues. Losses at the gene ends were 3 bases for V and 3 bases for J; bases not matched to a gene: 14. CDR3 residues: CAISDFQGQEVGYEQYF. The CDR3 DNA sequence: TGTGCCATCAGTGACTTCCAAGGACAGGAGGTCGGCTACGAGCAGTACTTC.

The V call is TRBV7-8, the J call TRBJ2-3; 8 bases map to TRBD1. The V gene end was trimmed by 3 bases and the J gene end by 3 bases; junction bases not matched to a gene: 11. The CDR3 covers 17 residues. CDR1 is SGHVS and CDR2 is FQNEAQ in the germline V gene. In nucleotides, the CDR3 is TGTGCCAGCAGCTTCCCGAGCGGACAGGGACTGACAGATACGCAGTATTTT. This encodes CASSFPSGQGLTDTQYF.

This clonotype came up a few times. The chain combines TRBV19 with TRBJ1-5; D gene unclear. Germline CDR1 reads LNHDA; CDR2 reads SQIVND (reference sequence). The V end was cut by 6 bases, the J end by 3 bases, with 9 bases between. The CDR3 is 13 amino acids. The CDR3 nucleotides read TGTGCCAGTAGAATCCGGGTCAATCAGCCCCAGCATTTT. It is translated as CASRIRVNQPQHF.

The V and J genes are TRBV7-6 and TRBJ1-4, with D maybe TRBD1 (6 bases). V was pared by 2 bases and J by 7 bases, with 14 bases between. Germline V gene sequence: CDR1 SGHVS, CDR2 FNYEAQ. The CDR3 runs to 15 residues. The CDR3 region is CASSLTGLEGEKLFF. The CDR3 DNA reads TGTGCCAGCAGCTTAACAGGGCTAGAAGGTGAAAAACTGTTTTTT.

The chain joins TRBV7-2 to TRBJ2-7; possible D gene TRBD2, 6 bases. V was cut by 0 bases and J by 6 bases, with 9 bases left in between. CDR3 length equals 13 residues. The V gene's germline CDR1 is SGHTA and CDR2 FQGNSA. CDR3: CASSLARGTEQYF. Here the CDR3 DNA reads TGTGCCAGCAGCTTAGCCCGGGGGACCGAGCAGTACTTC. Combining the CDR3 with reference TRBV7-2 and TRBJ2-7 gives the whole variable domain GAGVSQSPSNKVTEKGKDVELRCDPISGHTALYWYRQSLGQGLEFLIYFQGNSAPDKSGLPSDRFSAERTGGSVSTLTIQRTQQEDSAVYLCASSLARGTEQYFGPGTRLTVT.

The chain has TRBV3-1 and TRBJ2-1; D remains unclear. CDR1 is LGHDT, CDR2 YNNKEL, per germline (reference sequence). V was pared by 4 bases and J by 5 bases, with 15 bases between. The CDR3 extends over 15 amino acids. The DNA of the CDR3 is TGTGCCAGCAGCCCCGAGGCTTGGTGGGACAATGAGCAGTTCTTC. It specifies CASSPEAWWDNEQFF.

This sequence joins TRBV15 and TRBJ1-2; tentative D call: TRBD1 (5 bases). Germline V gene sequence: CDR1 LNHNV, CDR2 YYDKDF (reference sequence). The CDR3 covers 17 residues. V was trimmed by 0 bases and J by 6 bases, leaving 20 bases between them. The CDR3 nucleotides are TGTGCCACCAGCAGAGAAGAGGACACCCACCGCGTGGATGGCTACACCTTC. It codes for CATSREEDTHRVDGYTF.

This clonotype was counted only a few times. The rearrangement uses TRBV30 and TRBJ2-7; D is perhaps TRBD1 or TRBD2 (7 bases each). Germline V gene data show CDR1 as GTSNPN and CDR2 as SVGIG (reference sequence). This CDR3 is built from 14 residues. Trimming cost V 4 bases and J 2 bases, with 15 bases left between them. The CDR3 sequence: CAWTRGRGPYEQYF. The CDR3 DNA reads as TGTGCCTGGACAAGGGGGCGGGGGCCCTACGAGCAGTACTTC.

This clonotype was counted between two and nine times. The V gene is TRBV19, the J gene TRBJ2-4, with TRBD2 matching over 7 bases. Germline V gene sequence: CDR1 LNHDA, CDR2 SQIVND (reference sequence). Trimming at V came to 6 bases and at J to 9 bases, leaving 14 bases not matched to a gene. There are 15 residues in the CDR3. Here the CDR3 DNA reads TGTGCCAGTAGGCGGCGGGGGACCCAGGACGGCATTCAGTACTTC. The encoded protein is CASRRRGTQDGIQYF.

V usage is TRBV7-9 and J usage is TRBJ2-1; D remains unclear. The CDR3 contains 15 residues. Germline lookup yields CDR1 SEHNR and CDR2 FQNEAQ (reference sequence). Trimming pared 9 bases from V and 0 bases from J, leaving 15 bases between. The CDR3 nucleotides are TGTGCCAGTTACTTAGAGGCGAACTCCTACAATGAGCAGTTCTTC. Translating it yields CASYLEANSYNEQFF.

V gene TRBV4-1 combines with J gene TRBJ2-4; no clear D. Germline V CDR1 and CDR2: MGHRA, YSYEKL. V shed 0 bases and J shed 0 bases, with 15 bases lying between them. CDR3 length: 18 amino acids. The CDR3 nucleotides are TGCGCCAGCAGCCAAGATCCCCAGGTGGCCCTAGCCAAAAACATTCAGTACTTC. Translating gives CASSQDPQVALAKNIQYF.

The sample holds a few counts of this clonotype. The chain links TRBV10-3 to TRBJ2-6; D perhaps matches TRBD1 (6 bases). Germline V CDR1 and CDR2: ENHRY, SYGVKD. This CDR3 is built from 14 residues. Between the trimmed V and J ends, which lost 7 bases and 2 bases, there was a span of 9 bases. The CDR3 spells CAIIEGAGANVLTF. The CDR3 nucleotides are TGTGCCATCATCGAGGGGGCTGGGGCCAACGTCCTGACTTTC.

The chain is built from TRBV7-2 and TRBJ2-1; 8 positions match TRBD2. V lost 5 bases to trimming and J lost 5 bases; unmatched junction nucleotides: 17. The germline V gene encodes CDR1 SGHTA and CDR2 FQGNSA. This CDR3 comprises 18 residues. CDR3 nucleotides: TGTGCCAGCAGCCAACTACCCCGCGGGACTAGTAGTGACAATGAGCAGTTCTTC. It is translated as CASSQLPRGTSSDNEQFF.

This clonotype occurred a few times. The chain employs TRBV10-3 and TRBJ2-7; D is ambiguous. The germline gives CDR1 ENHRY, CDR2 SYGVKD. The CDR3 has 11 residues. The V and J ends lost 6 bases and 6 bases respectively, with 9 bases between them. The CDR3 DNA reads as TGTGCCATCAGCGCAAGCTCCGAGCAGTACTTC. Translation gives CAISASSEQYF.

The rearrangement links TRBV7-8 to TRBJ2-5, with D perhaps TRBD1 (5 bases). Trimming removed 2 bases from V and 5 bases from J, with 12 bases in between. Germline V lookup: CDR1 SGHVS, CDR2 FQNEAQ. This CDR3 comprises 14 residues. CDR3 sequence (DNA): TGTGCCAGCAGCTTATCACCTGCAGGGGAGACCCAGTACTTC. Residues: CASSLSPAGETQYF.

The chain has TRBV7-2 and TRBJ1-2; 8 bases agree with TRBD1. The CDR3 covers 14 residues. From germline, CDR1 is SGHTA and CDR2 FQGNSA. The V segment lost 5 bases and the J segment 4 bases; nucleotides outside the gene matches: 6. This CDR3 reads CASSPGQALYGYTF. The CDR3 DNA sequence: TGTGCCAGCAGCCCGGGACAGGCACTCTATGGCTACACCTTC. Full variable domain (outside the CDR3, taken from reference TRBV7-2 and TRBJ1-2): GAGVSQSPSNKVTEKGKDVELRCDPISGHTALYWYRQSLGQGLEFLIYFQGNSAPDKSGLPSDRFSAERTGGSVSTLTIQRTQQEDSAVYLCASSPGQALYGYTFGSGTRLTVV.

The J gene is TRBJ2-7, the V gene TRBV29-1; D gene unclear. Trimming took off 5 bases at V and 4 bases at J, with 12 bases between the two ends. In germline, CDR1 is SQVTM, CDR2 ANQGSEA. This CDR3 is built from 12 residues. CDR3 nucleotides: TGCAGCGTTCGGCCTAGTCTATACGAGCAGTACTTC. Translation: CSVRPSLYEQYF.

The chain uses TRBV20-1 and TRBJ2-7; 7 bases match TRBD2. Germline-derived CDR1 and CDR2 are DFQATT and SNEGSKA (reference sequence). The V gene end was trimmed by 1 base and the J gene end by 3 bases; junction bases not matched to a gene: 9. CDR3 length equals 15 residues. DNA of the CDR3: TGCAGTGCTAGAGCAGCGGGGTCCCCCGGCTACGAGCAGTACTTC. This codes for CSARAAGSPGYEQYF.

In DNA form, the CDR3 reads TGTGCCAGCACCCTACAGGGAGGTCAGCCCCAGCATTTT. Translating gives CASTLQGGQPQHF. J is TRBJ1-5 and V is TRBV6-6; tentative D call: TRBD1 (6 bases). Germline V gives CDR1 MNHNY, CDR2 SVGAGI (reference sequence). V lost 7 bases, J lost 6 bases, and 13 bases lay in between. This CDR3 contains 13 residues.

This chain joins TRBV29-1 and TRBJ2-6; maybe TRBD2 (7 bases). Germline V gene data show CDR1 as SQVTM and CDR2 as ANQGSEA. V was clipped by 6 bases and J by 0 bases, with 12 bases between them. The CDR3 runs 15 residues. The CDR3 bases are TGCAGCGTCTTGGGGGGGGCCTCTGGGGCCAACGTCCTGACTTTC. Translated: CSVLGGASGANVLTF.

This chain links TRBV7-9 with TRBJ1-4; D possibly corresponds to TRBD1 (6 bases). V lost 5 bases to trimming and J lost 5 bases, with 12 bases between them. The CDR3 consists of 14 residues. Germline CDR1 is SEHNR and CDR2 is FQNEAQ (reference sequence). Written as DNA, the CDR3 is TGTGCCAGCAGCCCGGACAGACTCAATGAAAAACTGTTTTTT. Encoded protein: CASSPDRLNEKLFF.

The rearrangement links TRBV5-4 to TRBJ2-3; D is unresolved. The CDR3 runs 13 residues. V dropped 0 bases and J dropped 4 bases, with 6 bases sitting between them. Germline CDR1 reads SGHNT; CDR2 reads YYREEE (reference sequence). The CDR3 nucleotides read TGTGCCAGCAGCTTGGGGACCCCAGATACGCAGTATTTT. Translated, it gives CASSLGTPDTQYF.

This clonotype was counted only a few times. The rearrangement links TRBV13 to TRBJ2-7; tentative D call: TRBD1 (5 bases). The CDR3 has 14 amino acids. Germline lookup yields CDR1 PRHDT and CDR2 FYEKMQ (reference sequence). V shed 2 bases and J shed 3 bases, with 11 bases lying between them. CDR3 DNA sequence: TGTGCCAGCAGCTTATCAGGGTTGGGCTACGAGCAGTACTTC. Its protein is CASSLSGLGYEQYF.

DNA for the CDR3: TGTGCCAGCTCAGTTGCAACAGGGGACACTGAAGCTTTCTTT. Translated, it gives CASSVATGDTEAFF. The chain has TRBV18 and TRBJ1-1, with 7 bases matching TRBD1. CDR1 and CDR2 (germline): KGHSH, LQKENI. Germline trimming cut 5 bases from V and 3 bases from J; bases unmatched to any gene: 6. The CDR3 is made up of 14 amino acids. The complete variable domain, with remaining parts taken from reference TRBV18 and TRBJ1-1, reads NAGVMQNPRHLVRRRGQEARLRCSPMKGHSHVYWYRQLPEEGLKFMVYLQKENIIDESGMPKERFSAEFPKEGPSILRIQQVVRGDSAAYFCASSVATGDTEAFFGQGTRLTVV.

V and J are TRBV18 and TRBJ1-1; D unclear. Trimming took off 3 bases at V and 2 bases at J, with 10 bases between the two ends. In germline, CDR1 is KGHSH, CDR2 LQKENI. The length of the CDR3 is 14 residues. CDR3 region: CASSPLGPNTEAFF. The CDR3 DNA follows: TGTGCCAGCTCACCTTTAGGGCCTAACACTGAAGCTTTCTTT. Combining the CDR3 with reference TRBV18 and TRBJ1-1 gives the whole variable domain NAGVMQNPRHLVRRRGQEARLRCSPMKGHSHVYWYRQLPEEGLKFMVYLQKENIIDESGMPKERFSAEFPKEGPSILRIQQVVRGDSAAYFCASSPLGPNTEAFFGQGTRLTVV.

This clonotype was found a few times. This rearrangement joins TRBV5-1 to TRBJ2-3, with 7 positions matching TRBD1. The CDR3 is 15 residues long. V shed 3 bases and J 1 base; nucleotides not matched to a gene: 5. The V gene's germline CDR1 is SGHRS and CDR2 YFSETQ. CDR3 coding DNA: TGCGCCAGCAGCTCCCAGACAGGGCGCACAGATACGCAGTATTTT. Translation gives CASSSQTGRTDTQYF.